The T cell receptor (beta chain) described here comes from a study of metastatic and nonmetastatic thyroid tumors. Overall study findings and caveats: Within blood and tumor, benign nodules reportedly had significantly lower TCR beta diversity than malignant thyroid tumors did.

Using MiXCR, TCRdb re-called clones from the PCR reads. The data hold roughly 20,000 clones, with about a quarter observed a single time. Thyroid surgery was performed in patients who had received no treatment beforehand. On this clone itself: The antigen is not known.

The source is a female donor with papillary thyroid cancer or a benign thyroid nodule (not recorded which). Some clones in this sample may be carry-over from other donors' samples. What was sequenced was blood.

The CDR3 nucleotides read TGTGCCAGTAGTATAAGACAGGGAGGGGAAAAACTGTTTTTT. This translates into CASSIRQGGEKLFF. The J gene is TRBJ1-4, the V gene TRBV19, with 7 bases matching TRBD1. Losses at the gene ends were 2 bases for V and 8 bases for J; bases not matched to a gene: 5. Germline V gene sequence: CDR1 LNHDA, CDR2 SQIVND (reference sequence). The CDR3 spans 14 residues.